This TCR beta chain was sequenced in a study of T-cell reconstitution after alpha-beta-depleted transplantation in children. Using unique molecular identifiers, the investigators prepared the TCRbeta library. TCRdb redid the calling of the PCR reads with MiXCR, one entry per CDR3 protein. The sample holds about 500,000 distinct CDR3 sequences, 30% to 35% seen once. This clonotype was counted only a few times. The CDR3 consists of 14 residues. Germline V gives CDR1 LGHNT, CDR2 FRNRAP. Unmatched junction bases numbered 6, after V lost 8 bases and J lost 5 bases. This chain joins TRBV12-5 and TRBJ1-6; 7 bases are shared with TRBD1. This TCR was recovered from a human donor who donated a stem cell graft to a child with aplastic anemia. Material: PBMCs from the stem cell graft donor, obtained from the stem cell graft. CDR3 in amino acids: CASSGGTDNSPLHF. The CDR3 DNA sequence: TGTGCTAGTAGTGGAGGGACAGATAATTCACCCCTCCACTTT.